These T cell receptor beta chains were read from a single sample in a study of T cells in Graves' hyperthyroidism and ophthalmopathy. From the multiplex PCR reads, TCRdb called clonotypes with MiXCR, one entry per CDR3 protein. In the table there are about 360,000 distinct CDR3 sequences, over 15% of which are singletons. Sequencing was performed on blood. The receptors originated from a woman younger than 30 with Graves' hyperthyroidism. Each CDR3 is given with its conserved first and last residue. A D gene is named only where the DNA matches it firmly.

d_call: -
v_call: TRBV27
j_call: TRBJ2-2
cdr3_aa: CASSFVLTGELFF

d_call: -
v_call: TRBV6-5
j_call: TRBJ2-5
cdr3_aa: CASRPDAQETQYF

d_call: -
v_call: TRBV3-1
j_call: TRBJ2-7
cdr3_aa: CASSHISDRNSYEQYF

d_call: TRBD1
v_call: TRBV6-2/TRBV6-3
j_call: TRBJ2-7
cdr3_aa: CASNNPGQGPNYEQYF

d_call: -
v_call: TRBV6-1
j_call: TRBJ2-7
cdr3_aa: CASTQGDEQYF

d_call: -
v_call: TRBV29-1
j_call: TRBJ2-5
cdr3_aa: CSAMPRNRMKTQYF

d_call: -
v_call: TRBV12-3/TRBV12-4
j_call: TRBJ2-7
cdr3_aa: CASSLLQASYEQYF

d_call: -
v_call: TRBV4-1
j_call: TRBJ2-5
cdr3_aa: CASSQAVGETQYF

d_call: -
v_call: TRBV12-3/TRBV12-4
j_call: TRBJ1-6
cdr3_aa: CASSLYRAGVDSPLHF

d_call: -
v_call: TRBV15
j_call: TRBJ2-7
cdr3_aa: CATSTQSSYEQYF

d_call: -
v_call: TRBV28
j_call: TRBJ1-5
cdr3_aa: CATHAQPQHF

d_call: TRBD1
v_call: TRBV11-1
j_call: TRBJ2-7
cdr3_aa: CASSPIPFGQAYEQYF

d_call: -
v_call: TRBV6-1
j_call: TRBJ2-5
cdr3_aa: CASTFRQFQETQYF

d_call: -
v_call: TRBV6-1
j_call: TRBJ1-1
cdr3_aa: CASSGGQQFMNTEAFF

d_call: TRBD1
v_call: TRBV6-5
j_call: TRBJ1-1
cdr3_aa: CASTQGAMNTEAFF

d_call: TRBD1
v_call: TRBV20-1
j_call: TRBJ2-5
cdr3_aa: CSARAGGFQETQYF

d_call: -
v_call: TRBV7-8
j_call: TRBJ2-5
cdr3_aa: CASSLPRGGQETQYF